This entry concerns a single T cell receptor (beta chain). This clone turned up a few times. Which antigen it targets is not known. No base quality information exists; no much larger clone differs at one position. This entry belongs to a study of beta chain features in type 1 diabetes (dated by TCRdb to 2017 to 2018). Regarding the research as a whole: Mean age, gender distribution, total cell number and subset yield were not different between patients and healthy donors. Across all samples, some 110,000,000 sorted cells were examined, and cell number per subset correlated strongly with RNA yield. In the study, recently diagnosed type 1 diabetes patients and matched healthy donors were compared on the TCRB repertoires of their sorted circulating CD4+ T cell subsets. Whereas all 30 or so donors provided naive and central memory subsets, regulatory and stem cell-like memory subsets were isolated from just 8 patients and about 8 healthy donors. Summary of the overall study and its limitations: Because the HLA sub-analyses included only small numbers of individuals, any influence of HLA type on TCRB rearrangement was left unresolved. In all four CD4+ subsets, TCRB CDR3 length was moderately but significantly shorter in type 1 diabetes patients. Because cDNA rather than genomic DNA was sequenced, highly expressing activated cells could have been over-represented, although no difference in activation and CD3 levels was found between groups. PCR might favor shorter templates, but patient and control samples were amplified and corrected together, so any skew would affect both groups equally. At VDJ recombination sites, type 1 diabetes patients had fewer insertions and more deleted nucleotides, which implies abnormalities in thymic rearrangement. The naive, central memory and regulatory TCRB repertoires appeared to resemble one another more closely among patients than among healthy donors.

From each donor, a single peripheral blood sample of about 116 mL on average was drawn into heparinised tubes. A BD FACSAria II and a panel including CD45RO, CCR7, CD25, CD127, CD95 and CD27 were used to sort naive, central memory, regulatory and stem cell-like memory CD4+ T cells. A purity above 98% was achieved for all sorted populations. PBMCs were separated immediately by Lymphoprep density gradient centrifugation and were stained directly, without being cultured. So that batch effects would be minimized, each experiment stained and sorted samples in pairs, pairing one healthy donor with one patient. The entire isolated RNA was reverse transcribed using the High Capacity cDNA Reverse Transcription Kit, and thus expressed TCRB transcripts were sequenced. Deep immunoSEQ sequencing was applied to naive, central memory and regulatory T cell samples, giving an average of roughly 3.5 million total reads per sample. Sorted cells were lysed in RLT buffer and RNA was extracted with DNase-treated RNeasy Micro or Mini kits, depending on cell number. To prevent cross-contamination, each cell subset was processed individually, whereas patient and healthy donor samples were processed jointly. Using the immunoSEQ multiplex PCR, TCRB sequences were amplified from cDNA into 87-bp fragments spanning the CDR3 region. Amplicons were sequenced on the Illumina HiSeq platform. The paper's data handling went like this. PCR bias was computationally corrected using synthetic template baselines, reads within Hamming distance 2 were collapsed, and singletons that could not be merged were discarded. Reads were aligned to IMGT to assign V, D and J genes, CDR3 length, and insertions or deletions at six rearrangement sites. Within each subset, clonotype counts were normalized to sorted cell number, and only after that were true diversity and Gini coefficients computed with the tcR R package. Repertoire sharing was quantified using the overlap coefficient calculated on TCRB nucleotide sequences. As stored in TCRdb, this immuneACCESS dataset retains in-frame rearrangements with V and J assigned. A fraction of the clones does not appear; measured against another copy, unresolved V genes explain less than half of the discrepancy, and the remainder lacks a known reason. The V and J calls and clone size were taken over from that table, and D and trimming were inferred from the DNA. Recorded for this sample are some 150,000 clones; around 51% of them occurred a single time. Under 0.45% of the sample rests with the top ten.

The source is a man younger than 30 in good health. Material for sequencing was Tregs from blood. The sample's cell subset or site label is to be understood as: regulatory CD4+ T cells.

The CDR3 protein is CASSGQTGPVYEQYF. The sequenced DNA is TGTGCCAGTAGCGGACAGACGGGTCCCGTTTACGAGCAGTACTTC. The sequence joins TRBV19 to TRBJ2-7; the D gene is possibly TRBD1, with 6 bases matching. The germline V gene encodes CDR1 LNHDA and CDR2 SQIVND (reference sequence). V is shortened by 6 bases, J by 4 bases, and the region joining them spans 19 bases. The CDR3 has 15 amino acids, counting the end cysteine and phenylalanine. Kept here is only the CDR3 DNA, which spans 45 bases and is read in frame from base 1.